This T cell receptor beta chain originates from a study of T cell clonotyping in hematopoietic cell transplantation. General study points: Cells were unsorted, so CD4 and CD8 contributions were not separated.

Generated by immunoSEQ multiplex PCR, the TCRdb table keeps only in-frame clones and is missing some. The sample has about 4,600 clones, 77% seen once; the top ten hold under 30%. This CDR3 is built from 15 residues. V lost 5 bases and J lost 5, with 19 bases in between. Germline V gene lookup returns CDR1 SGHAT and CDR2 FQNNGV. As for this clone: Its antigen is as yet unknown.

The source material was peripheral blood mononuclear cells, sampled 100 days after allogeneic stem cell transplant. The chain has TRBV11-2 and TRBJ2-7, with D hard to call. The receptor was isolated from a female patient aged 50-59 years who had an allogeneic stem cell transplant from an unrelated donor, so the T cells may come from the graft donor. Some clones in this sample may be carry-over from other donors' samples. CDR3 sequence reads: CASSPLAGLSDEQYF. The DNA for the CDR3 is TGTGCCAGCAGCCCCTTGGCTGGGTTAAGCGACGAGCAGTACTTC.